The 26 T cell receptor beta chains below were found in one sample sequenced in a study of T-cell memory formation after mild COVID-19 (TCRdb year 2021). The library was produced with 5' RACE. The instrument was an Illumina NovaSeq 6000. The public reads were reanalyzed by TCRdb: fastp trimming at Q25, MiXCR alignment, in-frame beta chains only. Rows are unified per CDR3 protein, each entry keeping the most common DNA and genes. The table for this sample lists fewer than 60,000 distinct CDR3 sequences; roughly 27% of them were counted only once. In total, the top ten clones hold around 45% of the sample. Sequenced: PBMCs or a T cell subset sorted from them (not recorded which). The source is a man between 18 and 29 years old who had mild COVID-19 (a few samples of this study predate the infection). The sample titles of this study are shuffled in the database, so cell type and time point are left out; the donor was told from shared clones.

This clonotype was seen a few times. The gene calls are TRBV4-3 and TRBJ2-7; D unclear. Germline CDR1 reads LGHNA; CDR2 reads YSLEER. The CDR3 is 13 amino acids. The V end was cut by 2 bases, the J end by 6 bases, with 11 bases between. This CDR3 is CASSQYLGLEQYF. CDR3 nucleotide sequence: TGCGCCAGCAGCCAATATCTTGGTCTCGAGCAGTACTTC.

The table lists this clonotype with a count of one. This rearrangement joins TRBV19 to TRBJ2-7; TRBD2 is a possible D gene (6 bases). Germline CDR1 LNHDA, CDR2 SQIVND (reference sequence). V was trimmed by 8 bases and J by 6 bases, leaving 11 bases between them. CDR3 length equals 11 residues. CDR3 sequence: CASPNGGEQYF. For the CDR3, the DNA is TGTGCCAGTCCAAACGGGGGCGAGCAGTACTTC.

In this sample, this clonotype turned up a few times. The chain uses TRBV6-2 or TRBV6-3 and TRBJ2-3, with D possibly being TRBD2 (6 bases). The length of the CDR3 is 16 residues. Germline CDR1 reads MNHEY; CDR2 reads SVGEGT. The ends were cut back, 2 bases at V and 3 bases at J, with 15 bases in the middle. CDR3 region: CASSYRGLAATDTQYF. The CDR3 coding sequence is TGTGCCAGCAGTTACAGGGGATTAGCGGCTACAGATACGCAGTATTTT.

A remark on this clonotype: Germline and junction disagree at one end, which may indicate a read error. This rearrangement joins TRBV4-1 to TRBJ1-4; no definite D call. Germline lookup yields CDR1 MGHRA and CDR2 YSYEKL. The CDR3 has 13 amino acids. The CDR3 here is CASSEDWDEKLFF. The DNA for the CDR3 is TGCGCCAGCAGCGAAGACTGGGATGAAAAACTGTTTTTT.

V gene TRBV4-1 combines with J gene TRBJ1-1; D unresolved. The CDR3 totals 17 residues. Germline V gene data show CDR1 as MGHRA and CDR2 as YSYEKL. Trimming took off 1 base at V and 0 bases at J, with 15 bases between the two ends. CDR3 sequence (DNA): TGCGCCAGCAGCCAAGCCCGGTCGAGACAACTGAACACTGAAGCTTTCTTT. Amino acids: CASSQARSRQLNTEAFF.

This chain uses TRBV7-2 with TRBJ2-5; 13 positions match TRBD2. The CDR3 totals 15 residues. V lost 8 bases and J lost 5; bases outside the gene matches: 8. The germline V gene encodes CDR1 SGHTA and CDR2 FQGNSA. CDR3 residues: CASRQGTSGAETQYF. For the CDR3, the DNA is TGTGCCAGCCGCCAAGGGACTAGCGGGGCCGAGACCCAGTACTTC.

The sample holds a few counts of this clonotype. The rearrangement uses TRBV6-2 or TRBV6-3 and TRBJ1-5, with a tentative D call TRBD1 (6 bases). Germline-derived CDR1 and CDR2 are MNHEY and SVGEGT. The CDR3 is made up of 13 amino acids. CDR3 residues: CAVRQGSNQPQHF. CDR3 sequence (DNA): TGTGCAGTCAGGCAGGGGAGCAATCAGCCCCAGCATTTT.

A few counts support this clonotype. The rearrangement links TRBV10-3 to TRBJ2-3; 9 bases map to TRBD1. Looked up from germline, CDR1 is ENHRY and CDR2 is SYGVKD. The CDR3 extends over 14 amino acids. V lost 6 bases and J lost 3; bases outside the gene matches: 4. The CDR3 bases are TGTGCCATCAGGGGGACAGGGTGGACAGATACGCAGTATTTT. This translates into CAIRGTGWTDTQYF.

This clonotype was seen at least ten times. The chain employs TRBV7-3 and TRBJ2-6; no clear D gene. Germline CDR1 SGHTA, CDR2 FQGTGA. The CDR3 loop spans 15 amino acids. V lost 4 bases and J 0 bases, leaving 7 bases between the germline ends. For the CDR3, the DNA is TGTGCCAGCAGCTCGGGTCTCTCTGGGGCCAACGTCCTGACTTTC. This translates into CASSSGLSGANVLTF.

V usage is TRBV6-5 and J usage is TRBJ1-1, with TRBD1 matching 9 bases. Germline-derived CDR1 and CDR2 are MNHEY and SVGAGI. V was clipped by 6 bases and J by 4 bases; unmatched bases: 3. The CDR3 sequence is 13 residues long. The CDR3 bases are TGTGCCAGCAGGGTGGACAGGGGCACTGAAGCTTTCTTT. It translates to CASRVDRGTEAFF.

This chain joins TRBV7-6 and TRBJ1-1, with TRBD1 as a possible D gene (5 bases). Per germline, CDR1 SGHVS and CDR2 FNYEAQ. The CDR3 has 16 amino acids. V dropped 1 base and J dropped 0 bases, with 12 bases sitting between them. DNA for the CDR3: TGTGCCAGCAGCTTAGAGGGGCTCGGAATGAACACTGAAGCTTTCTTT. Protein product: CASSLEGLGMNTEAFF.

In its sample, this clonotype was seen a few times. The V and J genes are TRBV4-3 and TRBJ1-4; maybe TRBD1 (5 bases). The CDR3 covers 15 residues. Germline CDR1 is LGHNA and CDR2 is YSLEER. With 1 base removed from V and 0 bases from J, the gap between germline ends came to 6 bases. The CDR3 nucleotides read TGCGCCAGCAGCCAAGGACAGCCAACTAATGAAAAACTGTTTTTT. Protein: CASSQGQPTNEKLFF.

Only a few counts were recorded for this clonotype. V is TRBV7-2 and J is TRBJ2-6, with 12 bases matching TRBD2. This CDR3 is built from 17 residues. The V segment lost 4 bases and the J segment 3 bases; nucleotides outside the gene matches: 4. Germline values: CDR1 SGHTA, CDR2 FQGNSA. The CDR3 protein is CASSSLAGGYGANVLTF. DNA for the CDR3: TGTGCCAGCAGCTCGCTAGCGGGGGGGTATGGGGCCAACGTCCTGACTTTC.

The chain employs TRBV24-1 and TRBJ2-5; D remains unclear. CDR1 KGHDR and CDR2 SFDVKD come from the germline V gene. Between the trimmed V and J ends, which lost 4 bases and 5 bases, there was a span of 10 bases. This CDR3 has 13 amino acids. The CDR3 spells CATSDPAGETQYF. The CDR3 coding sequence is TGTGCCACCAGTGACCCAGCCGGGGAGACCCAGTACTTC.

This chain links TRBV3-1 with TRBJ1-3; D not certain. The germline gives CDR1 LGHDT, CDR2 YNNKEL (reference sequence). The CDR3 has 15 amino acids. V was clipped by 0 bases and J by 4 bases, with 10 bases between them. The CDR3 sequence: CASSQETGFGNTIYF. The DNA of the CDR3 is TGTGCCAGCAGCCAAGAAACCGGGTTCGGAAACACCATATATTTT.

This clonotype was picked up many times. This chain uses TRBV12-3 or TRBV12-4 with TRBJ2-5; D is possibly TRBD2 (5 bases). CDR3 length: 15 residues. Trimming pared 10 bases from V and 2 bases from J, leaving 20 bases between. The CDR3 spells CATVAGNSAQETQYF. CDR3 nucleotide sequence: TGTGCCACAGTCGCCGGGAATTCGGCACAAGAGACCCAGTACTTC.

The CDR3 here is CASSLKSRDMFEQYF. The CDR3 DNA follows: TGCGCCAGCAGCCTCAAGTCCCGGGACATGTTCGAGCAGTACTTC. This chain links TRBV5-1 with TRBJ2-7; tentative D call: TRBD1 (6 bases). Germline CDR1 is SGHRS and CDR2 is YFSETQ. This CDR3 is built from 15 residues. Trimming removed 4 bases at V and 6 bases at J, with 20 bases between. Based on the CDR3 plus reference TRBV5-1 and TRBJ2-7, the full variable domain is KAGVTQTPRYLIKTRGQQVTLSCSPISGHRSVSWYQQTPGQGLQFLFEYFSETQRNKGNFPGRFSGRQFSNSRSEMNVSTLELGDSALYLCASSLKSRDMFEQYFGPGTRLTVT.

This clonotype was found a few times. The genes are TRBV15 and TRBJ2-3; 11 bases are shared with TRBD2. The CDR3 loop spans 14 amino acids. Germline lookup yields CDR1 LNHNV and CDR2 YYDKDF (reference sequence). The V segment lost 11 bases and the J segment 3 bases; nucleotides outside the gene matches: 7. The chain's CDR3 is CAASTSGETDTQYF. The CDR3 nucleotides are TGTGCCGCTTCGACTAGCGGGGAGACAGATACGCAGTATTTT.

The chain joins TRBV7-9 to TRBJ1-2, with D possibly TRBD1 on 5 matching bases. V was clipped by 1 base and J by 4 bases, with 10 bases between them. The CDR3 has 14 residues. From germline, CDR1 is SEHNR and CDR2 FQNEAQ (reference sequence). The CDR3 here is CASSLGAGSYGYTF. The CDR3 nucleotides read TGTGCCAGCAGCTTAGGCGCAGGGTCCTATGGCTACACCTTC.

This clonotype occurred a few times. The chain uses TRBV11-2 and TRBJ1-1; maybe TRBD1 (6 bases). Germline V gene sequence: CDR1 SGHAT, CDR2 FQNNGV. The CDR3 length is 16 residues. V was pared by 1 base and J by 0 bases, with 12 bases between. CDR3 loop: CASSLVTGYLNTEAFF. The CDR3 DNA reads TGTGCCAGCAGCTTAGTTACAGGGTACTTGAACACTGAAGCTTTCTTT.

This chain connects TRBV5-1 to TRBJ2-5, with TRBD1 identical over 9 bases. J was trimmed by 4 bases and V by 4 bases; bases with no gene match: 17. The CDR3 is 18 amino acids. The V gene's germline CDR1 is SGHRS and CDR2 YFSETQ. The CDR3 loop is CASSDSSWGQGVSETQYF. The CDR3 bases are TGCGCCAGCAGCGATAGCTCATGGGGACAGGGAGTATCAGAGACCCAGTACTTC. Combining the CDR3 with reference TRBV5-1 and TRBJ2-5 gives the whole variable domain KAGVTQTPRYLIKTRGQQVTLSCSPISGHRSVSWYQQTPGQGLQFLFEYFSETQRNKGNFPGRFSGRQFSNSRSEMNVSTLELGDSALYLCASSDSSWGQGVSETQYFGPGTRLLVL.

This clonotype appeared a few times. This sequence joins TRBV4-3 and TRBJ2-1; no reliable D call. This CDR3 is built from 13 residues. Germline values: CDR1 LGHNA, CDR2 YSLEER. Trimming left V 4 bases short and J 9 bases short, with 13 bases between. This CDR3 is CASSPGPQLEQFF. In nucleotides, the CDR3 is TGCGCCAGCAGCCCGGGTCCCCAGCTTGAGCAGTTCTTC.

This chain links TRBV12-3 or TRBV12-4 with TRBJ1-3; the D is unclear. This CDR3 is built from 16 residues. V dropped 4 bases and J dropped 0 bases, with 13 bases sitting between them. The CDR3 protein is CASSSGRYSSGNTIYF. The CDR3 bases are TGTGCCAGCAGTTCGGGGAGGTACAGCTCTGGAAACACCATATATTTT.

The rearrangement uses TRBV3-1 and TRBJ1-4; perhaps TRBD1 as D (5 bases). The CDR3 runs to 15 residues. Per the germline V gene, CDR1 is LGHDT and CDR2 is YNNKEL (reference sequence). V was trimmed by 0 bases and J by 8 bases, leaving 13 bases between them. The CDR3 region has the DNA TGTGCCAGCAGCCAAGATTGGGGGGTCGACGAAAAACTGTTTTTT. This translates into CASSQDWGVDEKLFF. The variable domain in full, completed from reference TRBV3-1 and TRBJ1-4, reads DTAVSQTPKYLVTQMGNDKSIKCEQNLGHDTMYWYKQDSKKFLKIMFSYNNKELIINETVPNRFSPKSPDKAHLNLHINSLELGDSAVYFCASSQDWGVDEKLFFGSGTQLSVL.

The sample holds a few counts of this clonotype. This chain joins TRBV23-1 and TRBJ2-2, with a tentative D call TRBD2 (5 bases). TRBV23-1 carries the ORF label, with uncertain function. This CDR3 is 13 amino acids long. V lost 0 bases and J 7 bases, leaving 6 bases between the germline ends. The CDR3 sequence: CASSQSRVGELFF. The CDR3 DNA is TGCGCCAGCAGTCAATCGAGGGTCGGGGAGCTGTTTTTT.

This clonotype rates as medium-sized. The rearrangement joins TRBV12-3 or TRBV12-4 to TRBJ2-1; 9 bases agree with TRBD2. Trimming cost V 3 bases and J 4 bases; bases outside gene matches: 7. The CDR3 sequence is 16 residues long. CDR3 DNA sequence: TGTGCCAGCAGTTTCCTCGCGGGGGGGCCTTACAATGAGCAGTTCTTC. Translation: CASSFLAGGPYNEQFF.